Each of the 7 T cell receptor beta chains below was sequenced from the same sample in a study of blood T cell repertoires in COVID-19. Clones were sequenced by immunoSEQ multiplex PCR, and TCRdb holds only the in-frame ones, with some missing. This sample has over 30,000 clones, with 88% found just once. The sample comprised peripheral blood. Receptors originate from a woman between 65 and 79 years old with active COVID-19.

The V gene is TRBV6-6, the J gene TRBJ1-1; TRBD1 agrees at 10 bases. The junction had 8 bases not matched to a gene; V was cut back by 6 bases and J by 10 bases. Germline lookup yields CDR1 MNHNY and CDR2 SVGAGI (reference sequence). The CDR3 spans 13 residues. The CDR3 sequence: CASSADRGRIAFF. The DNA of the CDR3 is TGTGCCAGCAGCGCTGACAGGGGGCGTATAGCTTTCTTT.

The chain is built from TRBV7-2 and TRBJ2-7; a weak D match, TRBD2 (6 bases). The V end lost 3 bases, the J end lost 11 bases, and 17 bases lay between the germline ends. Germline loops: CDR1 SGHTA, CDR2 FQGNSA. The CDR3 consists of 13 residues. The CDR3, as DNA: TGTGCCAGCAGCTTTTTCGGGGCCCCGGGGGAGTACTTC. Protein sequence: CASSFFGAPGEYF.

The chain carries TRBV5-8 and TRBJ2-3; tentatively, D is TRBD2 (6 bases). There are 16 residues in the CDR3. Deletions cut 0 bases from V and 4 bases from J, with 15 bases between. The germline V gene encodes CDR1 SGHTS and CDR2 YDEGEE. CDR3: CASSLAPGGSADTQYF. CDR3 coding DNA: TGTGCCAGCAGCTTGGCCCCAGGAGGGTCTGCAGATACGCAGTATTTT.

This chain uses TRBV5-4 with TRBJ1-2, with D uncertain. Germline V gene lookup returns CDR1 SGHNT and CDR2 YYREEE (reference sequence). V was pared by 0 bases and J by 0 bases, with 24 bases between. This CDR3 region has 20 residues. The DNA of the CDR3 is TGTGCCAGCAGCTTGGACGGGCGGGTCGGAGGAGACTCAGCTAACTATGGCTACACCTTC. It encodes CASSLDGRVGGDSANYGYTF.

This rearrangement joins TRBV5-4 to TRBJ2-5; 10 nucleotides align to TRBD2. Germline lookup yields CDR1 SGHNT and CDR2 YYREEE (reference sequence). Trimming cost V 5 bases and J 4 bases; bases outside gene matches: 5. This CDR3 is 14 amino acids long. For the CDR3, the DNA is TGTGCCAGCAGTCTAGCGGGGGACCGAGAGACCCAGTACTTC. It is translated as CASSLAGDRETQYF.

The rearrangement links TRBV7-2 to TRBJ2-2; D possibly corresponds to TRBD2 (5 bases). Germline-derived CDR1 and CDR2 are SGHTA and FQGNSA. V lost 2 bases and J lost 8, with 9 bases in between. The CDR3 extends over 13 amino acids. The CDR3 sequence: CASSLPREGELFF. CDR3 sequence (DNA): TGTGCCAGCAGCTTACCCCGGGAAGGGGAGCTGTTTTTT.

The gene calls are TRBV6-2 or TRBV6-3 and TRBJ1-2; D call uncertain. This CDR3 contains 14 residues. Germline-derived CDR1 and CDR2 are MNHEY and SVGEGT. V lost 4 bases and J lost 2, with 11 bases in between. The CDR3 region has the DNA TGTGCCAGCAGTTCACCTTCCGGGAACTATGGCTACACCTTC. The encoded protein is CASSSPSGNYGYTF.